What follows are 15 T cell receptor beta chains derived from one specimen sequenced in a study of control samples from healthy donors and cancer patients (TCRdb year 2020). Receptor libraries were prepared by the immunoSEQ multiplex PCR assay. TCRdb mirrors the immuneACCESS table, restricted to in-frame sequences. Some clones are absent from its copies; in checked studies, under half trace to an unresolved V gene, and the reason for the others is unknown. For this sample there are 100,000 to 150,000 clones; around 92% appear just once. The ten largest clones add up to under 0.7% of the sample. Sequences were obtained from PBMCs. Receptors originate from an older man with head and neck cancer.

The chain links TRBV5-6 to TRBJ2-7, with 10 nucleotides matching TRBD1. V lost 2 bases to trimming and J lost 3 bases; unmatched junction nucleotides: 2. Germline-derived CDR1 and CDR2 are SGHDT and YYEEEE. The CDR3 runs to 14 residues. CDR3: CASSFRTGGYEQYF. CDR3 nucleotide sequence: TGTGCCAGCAGCTTCAGGACAGGGGGCTACGAGCAGTACTTC.

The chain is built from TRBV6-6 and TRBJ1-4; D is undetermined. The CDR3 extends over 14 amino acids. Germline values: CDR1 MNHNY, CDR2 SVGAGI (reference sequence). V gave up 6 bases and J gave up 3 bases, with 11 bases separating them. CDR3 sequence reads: CASSPRGANEKLFF. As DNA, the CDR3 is TGTGCCAGCAGCCCCCGGGGAGCTAATGAAAAACTGTTTTTT.

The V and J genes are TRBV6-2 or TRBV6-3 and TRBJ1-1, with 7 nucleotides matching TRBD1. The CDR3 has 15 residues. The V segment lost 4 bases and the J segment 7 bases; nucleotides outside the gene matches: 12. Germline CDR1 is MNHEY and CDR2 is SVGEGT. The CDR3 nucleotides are TGTGCCAGCAGTTCCCCATACTTCCGGGACAGTGAAGCTTTCTTT. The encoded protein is CASSSPYFRDSEAFF.

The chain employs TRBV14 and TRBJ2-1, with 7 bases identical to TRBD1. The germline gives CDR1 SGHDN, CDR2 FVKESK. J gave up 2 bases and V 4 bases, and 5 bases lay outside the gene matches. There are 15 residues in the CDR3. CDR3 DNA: TGTGCCAGCAGCCGCCTGGGACAGACCTACAATGAGCAGTTCTTC. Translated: CASSRLGQTYNEQFF. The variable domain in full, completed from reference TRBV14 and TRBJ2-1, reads EAGVTQFPSHSVIEKGQTVTLRCDPISGHDNLYWYRRVMGKEIKFLLHFVKESKQDESGMPNNRFLAERTGGTYSTLKVQPAELEDSGVYFCASSRLGQTYNEQFFGPGTRLTVL.

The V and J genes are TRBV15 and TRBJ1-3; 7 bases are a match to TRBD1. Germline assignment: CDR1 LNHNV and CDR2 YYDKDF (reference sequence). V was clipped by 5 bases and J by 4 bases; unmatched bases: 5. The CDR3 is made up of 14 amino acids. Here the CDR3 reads CATSGDRAGNTIYF. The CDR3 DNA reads TGTGCCACCAGCGGGGACAGAGCCGGAAACACCATATATTTT.

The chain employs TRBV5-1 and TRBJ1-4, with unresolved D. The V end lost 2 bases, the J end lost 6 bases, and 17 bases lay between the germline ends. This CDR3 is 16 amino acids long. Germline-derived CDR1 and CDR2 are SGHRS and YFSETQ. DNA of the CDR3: TGCGCCAGCAGCTTAGGTTCTGCCTTCGGGGATGAAAAACTGTTTTTT. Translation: CASSLGSAFGDEKLFF.

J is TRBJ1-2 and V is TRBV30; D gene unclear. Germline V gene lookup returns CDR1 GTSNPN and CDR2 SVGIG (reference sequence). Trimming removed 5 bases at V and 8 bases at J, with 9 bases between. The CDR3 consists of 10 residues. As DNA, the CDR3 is TGTGCCTGGGGGGAAAGAGGCTACACCTTC. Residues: CAWGERGYTF. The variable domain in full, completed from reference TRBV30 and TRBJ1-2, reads SQTIHQWPATLVQPVGSPLSLECTVEGTSNPNLYWYRQAAGRGLQLLFYSVGIGQISSEVPQNLSASRPQDRQFILSSKKLLLSDSGFYLCAWGERGYTFGSGTRLTVV.

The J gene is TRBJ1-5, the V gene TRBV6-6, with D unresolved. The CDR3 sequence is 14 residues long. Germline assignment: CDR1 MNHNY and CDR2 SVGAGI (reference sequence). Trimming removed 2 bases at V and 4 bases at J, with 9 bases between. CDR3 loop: CASSYGQQNQPQHF. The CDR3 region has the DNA TGTGCCAGCAGTTACGGGCAGCAAAATCAGCCCCAGCATTTT.

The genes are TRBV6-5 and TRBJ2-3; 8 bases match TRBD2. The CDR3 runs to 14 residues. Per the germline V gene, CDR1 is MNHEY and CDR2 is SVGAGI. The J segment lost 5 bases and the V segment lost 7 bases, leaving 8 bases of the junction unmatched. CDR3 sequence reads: CASKTGGLGDTQYF. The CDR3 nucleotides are TGTGCCAGCAAGACGGGGGGGCTCGGAGATACGCAGTATTTT.

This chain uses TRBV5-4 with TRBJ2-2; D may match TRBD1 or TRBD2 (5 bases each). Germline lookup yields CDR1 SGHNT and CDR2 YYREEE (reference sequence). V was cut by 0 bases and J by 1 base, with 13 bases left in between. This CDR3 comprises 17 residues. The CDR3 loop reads CASSLGGVGRNTGELFF. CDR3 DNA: TGTGCCAGCAGCTTGGGAGGGGTCGGGCGGAACACCGGGGAGCTGTTTTTT.

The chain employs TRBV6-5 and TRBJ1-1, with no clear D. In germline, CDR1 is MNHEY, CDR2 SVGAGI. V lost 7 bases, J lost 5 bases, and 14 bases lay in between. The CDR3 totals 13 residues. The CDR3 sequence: CASIGLRWTEAFF. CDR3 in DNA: TGTGCCAGCATAGGACTAAGGTGGACTGAAGCTTTCTTT.

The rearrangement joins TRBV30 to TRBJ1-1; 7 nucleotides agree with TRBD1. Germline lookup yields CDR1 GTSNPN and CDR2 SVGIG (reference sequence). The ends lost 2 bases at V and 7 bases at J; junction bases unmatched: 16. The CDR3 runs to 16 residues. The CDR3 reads CAWSKTGRLLFGEAFF. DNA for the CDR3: TGTGCCTGGAGTAAGACAGGGCGCCTCCTGTTTGGTGAAGCTTTCTTT.

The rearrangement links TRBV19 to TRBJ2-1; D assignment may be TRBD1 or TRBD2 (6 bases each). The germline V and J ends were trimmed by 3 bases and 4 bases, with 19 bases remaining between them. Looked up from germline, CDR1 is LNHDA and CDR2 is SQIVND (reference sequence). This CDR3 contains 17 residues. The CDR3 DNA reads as TGTGCCAGTAGTATCGGGGGAACTCGGGACAATTACAATGAGCAGTTCTTC. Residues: CASSIGGTRDNYNEQFF.

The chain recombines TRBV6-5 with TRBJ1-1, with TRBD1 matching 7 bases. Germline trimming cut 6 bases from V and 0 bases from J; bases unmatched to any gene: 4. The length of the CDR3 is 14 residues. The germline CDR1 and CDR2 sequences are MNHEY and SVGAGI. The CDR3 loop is CASRRQGMNTEAFF. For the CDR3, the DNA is TGTGCCAGCAGACGACAGGGAATGAACACTGAAGCTTTCTTT.

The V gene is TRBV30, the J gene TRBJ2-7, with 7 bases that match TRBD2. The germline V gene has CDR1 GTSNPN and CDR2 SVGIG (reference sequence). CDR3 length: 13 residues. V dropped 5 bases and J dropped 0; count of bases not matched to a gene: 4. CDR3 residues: CAWAGDSSYEQYF. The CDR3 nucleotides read TGTGCCTGGGCGGGGGACTCCTCCTACGAGCAGTACTTC. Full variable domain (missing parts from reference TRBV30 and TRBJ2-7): SQTIHQWPATLVQPVGSPLSLECTVEGTSNPNLYWYRQAAGRGLQLLFYSVGIGQISSEVPQNLSASRPQDRQFILSSKKLLLSDSGFYLCAWAGDSSYEQYFGPGTRLTVT.